This T cell receptor beta chain was sequenced for a study of neurological immune-mediated disorders. The CDR3 contains 13 residues. V lost 3 bases and J lost 6, with 10 bases in between. Germline values: CDR1 SEHNR, CDR2 FQNEAQ (reference sequence). A single record per CDR3 protein comes from TCRdb applying MiXCR to the 5' RACE reads. The repertoire includes under 70,000 distinct CDR3 sequences, 3.2% of them detected once, and around 5.5% sits in the top ten. The chain employs TRBV7-9 and TRBJ2-3, with D maybe TRBD2 (5 bases). The origin of this receptor is a woman in her fifties or sixties with multiple sclerosis. Material: PBMCs. Written as DNA, the CDR3 is TGTGCCAGCAGCTTCGGGGAAGGTGATACGCAGTATTTT. Residues: CASSFGEGDTQYF.